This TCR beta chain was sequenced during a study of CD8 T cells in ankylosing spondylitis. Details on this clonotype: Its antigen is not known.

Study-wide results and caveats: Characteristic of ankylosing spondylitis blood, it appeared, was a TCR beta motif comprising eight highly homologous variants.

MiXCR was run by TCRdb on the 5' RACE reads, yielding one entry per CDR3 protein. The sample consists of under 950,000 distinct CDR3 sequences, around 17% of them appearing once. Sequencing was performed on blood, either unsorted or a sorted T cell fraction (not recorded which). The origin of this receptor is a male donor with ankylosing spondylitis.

CDR3 residues: CASSSYPGNTGELFF. The DNA for the CDR3 is TGTGCCAGCAGTTCCTACCCTGGAAACACCGGGGAGCTGTTTTTT. The chain couples TRBV12-3 or TRBV12-4 to TRBJ2-2; D gene uncertain. The CDR3 runs to 15 residues. Trimming stripped 4 bases from V and 2 bases from J, with 11 bases between.